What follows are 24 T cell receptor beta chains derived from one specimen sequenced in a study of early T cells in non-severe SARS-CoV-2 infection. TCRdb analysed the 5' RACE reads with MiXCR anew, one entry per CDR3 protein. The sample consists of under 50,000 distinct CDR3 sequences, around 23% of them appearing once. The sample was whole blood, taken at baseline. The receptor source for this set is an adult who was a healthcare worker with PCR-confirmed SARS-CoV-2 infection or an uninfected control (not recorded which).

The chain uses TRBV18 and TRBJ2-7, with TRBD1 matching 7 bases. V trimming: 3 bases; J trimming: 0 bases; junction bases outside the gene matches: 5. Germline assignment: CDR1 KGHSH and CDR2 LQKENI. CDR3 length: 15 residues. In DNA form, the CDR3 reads TGTGCCAGCTCACCCACGAGGGACAGCTCCTACGAGCAGTACTTC. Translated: CASSPTRDSSYEQYF.

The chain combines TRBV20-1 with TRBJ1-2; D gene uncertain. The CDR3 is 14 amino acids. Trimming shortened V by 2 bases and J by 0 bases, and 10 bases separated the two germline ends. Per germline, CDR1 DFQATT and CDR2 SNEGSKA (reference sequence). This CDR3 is CSARRGSSNYGYTF. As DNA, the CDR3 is TGCAGTGCTAGACGTGGCAGCTCTAACTATGGCTACACCTTC.

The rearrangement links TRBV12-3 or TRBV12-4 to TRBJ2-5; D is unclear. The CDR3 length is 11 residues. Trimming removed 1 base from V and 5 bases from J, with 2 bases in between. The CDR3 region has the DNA TGTGCCAGCAGTTTAGACGAGACCCAGTACTTC. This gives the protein CASSLDETQYF.

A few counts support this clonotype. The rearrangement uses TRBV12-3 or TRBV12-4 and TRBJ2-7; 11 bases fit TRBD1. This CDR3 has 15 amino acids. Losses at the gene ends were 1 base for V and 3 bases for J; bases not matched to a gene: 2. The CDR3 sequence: CASSLGGTGGYEQYF. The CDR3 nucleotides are TGTGCCAGCAGTTTAGGTGGGACAGGGGGCTACGAGCAGTACTTC.

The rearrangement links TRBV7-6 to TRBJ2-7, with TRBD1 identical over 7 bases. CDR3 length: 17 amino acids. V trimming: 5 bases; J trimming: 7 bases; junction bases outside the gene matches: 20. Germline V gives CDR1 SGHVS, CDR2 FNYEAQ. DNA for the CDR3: TGTGCCAGCAGCCCTCGGGTCGGGACAGCCCATTTGGGGGAGCAGTACTTC. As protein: CASSPRVGTAHLGEQYF.

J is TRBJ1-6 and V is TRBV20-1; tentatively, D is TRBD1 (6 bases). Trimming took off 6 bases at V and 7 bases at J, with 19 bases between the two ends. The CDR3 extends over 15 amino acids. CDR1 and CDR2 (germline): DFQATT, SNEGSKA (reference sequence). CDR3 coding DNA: TGCAGTGCAACATTTCCGGGACAATGGAATTCACCCCTCCACTTT. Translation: CSATFPGQWNSPLHF.

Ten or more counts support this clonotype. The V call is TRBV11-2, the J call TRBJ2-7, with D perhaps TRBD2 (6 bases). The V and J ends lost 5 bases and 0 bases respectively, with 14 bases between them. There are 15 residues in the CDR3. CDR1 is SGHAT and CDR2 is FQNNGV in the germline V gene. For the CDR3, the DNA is TGTGCCAGCAGCCACGCCAGCGGGTCCTCCTACGAGCAGTACTTC. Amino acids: CASSHASGSSYEQYF.

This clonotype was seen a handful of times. CDR3 DNA: TGTGCCAGCAGCCAAGAAGGCGGGGGGGAGTACTTC. Translated: CASSQEGGGEYF. The chain carries TRBV3-1 and TRBJ2-4; the match to TRBD2 covers 9 bases. There are 12 residues in the CDR3. V dropped 0 bases and J dropped 14; count of bases not matched to a gene: 2. Looked up from germline, CDR1 is LGHDT and CDR2 is YNNKEL (reference sequence).

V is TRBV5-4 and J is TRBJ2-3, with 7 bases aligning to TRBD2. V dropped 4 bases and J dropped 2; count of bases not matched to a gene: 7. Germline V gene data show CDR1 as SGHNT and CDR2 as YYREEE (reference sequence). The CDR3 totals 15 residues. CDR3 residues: CASSTGTTNTDTQYF. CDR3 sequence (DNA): TGTGCCAGCAGCACCGGGACTACAAACACAGATACGCAGTATTTT.

The CDR3 loop is CASRRTSGTNTGELFF. CDR3 nucleotides: TGTGCCAGCAGACGGACTAGCGGGACGAACACCGGGGAGCTGTTTTTT. The chain couples TRBV12-3 or TRBV12-4 to TRBJ2-2, with 12 bases identical to TRBD2. CDR3 size: 16 residues. Trimming at V came to 6 bases and at J to 0 bases, leaving 2 bases not matched to a gene.

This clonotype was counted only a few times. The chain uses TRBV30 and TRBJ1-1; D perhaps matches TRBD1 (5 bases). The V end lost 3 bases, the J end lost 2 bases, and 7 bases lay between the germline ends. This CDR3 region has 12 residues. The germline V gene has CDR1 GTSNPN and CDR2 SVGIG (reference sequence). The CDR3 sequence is CAWRRDNTEAFF. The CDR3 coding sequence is TGTGCCTGGAGGAGGGACAACACTGAAGCTTTCTTT.

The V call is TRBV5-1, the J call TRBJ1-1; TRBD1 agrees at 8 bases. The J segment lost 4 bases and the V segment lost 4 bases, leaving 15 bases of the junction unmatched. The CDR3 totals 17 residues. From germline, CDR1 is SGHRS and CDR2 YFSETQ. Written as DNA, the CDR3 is TGCGCCAGCAGCCCCCCCGGACAGGGAGGGTTGGGCACTGAAGCTTTCTTT. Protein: CASSPPGQGGLGTEAFF. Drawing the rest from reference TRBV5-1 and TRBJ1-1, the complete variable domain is KAGVTQTPRYLIKTRGQQVTLSCSPISGHRSVSWYQQTPGQGLQFLFEYFSETQRNKGNFPGRFSGRQFSNSRSEMNVSTLELGDSALYLCASSPPGQGGLGTEAFFGQGTRLTVV.

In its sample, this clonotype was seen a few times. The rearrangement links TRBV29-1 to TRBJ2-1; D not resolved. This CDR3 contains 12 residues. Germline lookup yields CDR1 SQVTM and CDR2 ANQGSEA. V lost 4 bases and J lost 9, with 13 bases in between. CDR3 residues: CSVGTLKSEQFF. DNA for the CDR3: TGCAGCGTTGGCACATTAAAGAGTGAGCAGTTCTTC.

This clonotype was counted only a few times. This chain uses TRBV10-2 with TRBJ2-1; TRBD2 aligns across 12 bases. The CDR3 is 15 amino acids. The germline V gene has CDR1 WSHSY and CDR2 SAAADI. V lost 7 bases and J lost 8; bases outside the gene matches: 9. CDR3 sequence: CASTPSGGAYHEQFF. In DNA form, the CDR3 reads TGCGCCAGCACGCCTAGCGGGGGGGCTTATCATGAGCAGTTCTTC.

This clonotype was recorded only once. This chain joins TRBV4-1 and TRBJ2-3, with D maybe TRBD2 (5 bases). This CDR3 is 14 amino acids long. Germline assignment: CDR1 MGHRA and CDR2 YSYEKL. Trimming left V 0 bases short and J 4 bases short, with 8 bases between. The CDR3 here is CASSQDSGSDTQYF. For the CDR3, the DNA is TGCGCCAGCAGCCAAGACTCGGGGTCAGATACGCAGTATTTT.

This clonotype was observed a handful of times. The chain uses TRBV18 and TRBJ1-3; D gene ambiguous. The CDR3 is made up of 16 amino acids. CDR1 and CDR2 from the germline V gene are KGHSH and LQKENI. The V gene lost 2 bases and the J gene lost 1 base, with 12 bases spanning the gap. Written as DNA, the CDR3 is TGTGCCAGCTCACCAAACCTGGGATATTCTGGAAACACCATATATTTT. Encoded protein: CASSPNLGYSGNTIYF.

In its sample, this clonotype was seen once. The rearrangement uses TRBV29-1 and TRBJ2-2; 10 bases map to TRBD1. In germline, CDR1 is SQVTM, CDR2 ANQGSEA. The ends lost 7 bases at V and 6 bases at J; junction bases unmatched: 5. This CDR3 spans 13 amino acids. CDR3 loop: CSGGQGNSGELFF. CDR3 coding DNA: TGCAGCGGGGGACAGGGGAATTCCGGGGAGCTGTTTTTT.

The CDR3 spells CASSSTGDYNEQFF. In nucleotides, the CDR3 is TGCGCCAGCAGCAGTACAGGAGACTACAATGAGCAGTTCTTC. The rearrangement links TRBV5-1 to TRBJ2-1; possible D gene TRBD1, 5 bases. The CDR3 sequence is 14 residues long. Trimming cost V 4 bases and J 3 bases, with 11 bases left between them. Germline V lookup: CDR1 SGHRS, CDR2 YFSETQ.

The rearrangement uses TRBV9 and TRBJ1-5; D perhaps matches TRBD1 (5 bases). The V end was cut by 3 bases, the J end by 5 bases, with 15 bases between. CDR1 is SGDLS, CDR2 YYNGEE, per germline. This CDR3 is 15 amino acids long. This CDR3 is CASSADLGGDQPQHF. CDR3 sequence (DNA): TGTGCCAGCAGCGCCGACTTGGGGGGAGATCAGCCCCAGCATTTT.

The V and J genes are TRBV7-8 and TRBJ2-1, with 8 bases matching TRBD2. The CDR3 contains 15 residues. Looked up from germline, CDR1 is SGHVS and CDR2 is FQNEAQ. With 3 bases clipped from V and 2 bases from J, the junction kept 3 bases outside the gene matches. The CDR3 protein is CASSFGGGTYNEQFF. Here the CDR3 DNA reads TGTGCCAGCAGCTTTGGCGGGGGGACCTACAATGAGCAGTTCTTC.

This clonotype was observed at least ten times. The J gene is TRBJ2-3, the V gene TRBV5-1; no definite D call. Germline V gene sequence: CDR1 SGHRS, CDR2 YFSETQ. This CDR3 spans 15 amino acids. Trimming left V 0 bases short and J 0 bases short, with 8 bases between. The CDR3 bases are TGCGCCAGCAGCTTGGGATCTACTAGCACAGATACGCAGTATTTT. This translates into CASSLGSTSTDTQYF.

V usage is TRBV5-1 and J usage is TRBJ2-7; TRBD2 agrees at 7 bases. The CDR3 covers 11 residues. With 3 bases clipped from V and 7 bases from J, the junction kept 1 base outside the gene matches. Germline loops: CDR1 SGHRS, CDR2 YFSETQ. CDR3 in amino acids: CASSWEGEQYF. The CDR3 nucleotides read TGCGCCAGCAGCTGGGAGGGGGAGCAGTACTTC.

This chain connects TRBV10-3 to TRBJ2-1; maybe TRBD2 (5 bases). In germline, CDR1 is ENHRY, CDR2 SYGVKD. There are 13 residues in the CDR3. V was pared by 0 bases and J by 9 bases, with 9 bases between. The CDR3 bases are TGTGCCATCAGTGAGTCAGTTCGGGGTGAGCAGTTCTTC. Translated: CAISESVRGEQFF.

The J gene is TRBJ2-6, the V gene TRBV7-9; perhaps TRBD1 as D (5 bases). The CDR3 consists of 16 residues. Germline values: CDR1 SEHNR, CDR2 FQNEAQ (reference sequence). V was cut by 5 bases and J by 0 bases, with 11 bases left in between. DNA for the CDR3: TGTGCCAGCAGCCGACAGATTCTCTCTGGGGCCAACGTCCTGACTTTC. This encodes CASSRQILSGANVLTF.